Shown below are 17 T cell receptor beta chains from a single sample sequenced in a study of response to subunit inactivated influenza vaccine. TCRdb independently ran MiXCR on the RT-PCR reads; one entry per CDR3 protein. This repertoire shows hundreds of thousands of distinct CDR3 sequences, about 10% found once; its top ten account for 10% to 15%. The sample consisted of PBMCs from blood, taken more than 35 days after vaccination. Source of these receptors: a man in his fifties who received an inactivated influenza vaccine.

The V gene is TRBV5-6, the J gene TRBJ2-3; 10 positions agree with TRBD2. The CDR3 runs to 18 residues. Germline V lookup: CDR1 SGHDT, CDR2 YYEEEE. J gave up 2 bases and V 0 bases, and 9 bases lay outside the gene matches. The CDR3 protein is CASSLEFPSGRFTDTQYF. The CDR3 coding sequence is TGTGCCAGCAGCTTGGAGTTTCCTAGCGGGAGATTCACAGATACGCAGTATTTT.

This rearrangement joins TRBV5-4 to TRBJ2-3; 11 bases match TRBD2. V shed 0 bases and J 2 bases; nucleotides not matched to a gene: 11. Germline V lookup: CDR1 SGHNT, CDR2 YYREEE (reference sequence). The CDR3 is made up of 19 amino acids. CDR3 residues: CASSLVTSGANFYTDTQYF. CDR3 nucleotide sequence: TGTGCCAGCAGCTTGGTGACTAGCGGGGCCAATTTCTACACAGATACGCAGTATTTT.

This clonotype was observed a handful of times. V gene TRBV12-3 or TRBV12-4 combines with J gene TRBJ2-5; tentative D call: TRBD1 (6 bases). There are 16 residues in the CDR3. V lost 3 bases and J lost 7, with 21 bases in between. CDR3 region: CASSFYGDIPTGTQYF. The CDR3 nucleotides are TGTGCCAGCAGTTTTTATGGAGACATACCGACAGGGACCCAGTACTTC.

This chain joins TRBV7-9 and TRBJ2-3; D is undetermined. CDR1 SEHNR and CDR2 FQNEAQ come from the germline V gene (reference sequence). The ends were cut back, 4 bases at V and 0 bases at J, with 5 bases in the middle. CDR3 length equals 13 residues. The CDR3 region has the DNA TGTGCCAGCAGCTATGTAAGCACAGATACGCAGTATTTT. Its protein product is CASSYVSTDTQYF.

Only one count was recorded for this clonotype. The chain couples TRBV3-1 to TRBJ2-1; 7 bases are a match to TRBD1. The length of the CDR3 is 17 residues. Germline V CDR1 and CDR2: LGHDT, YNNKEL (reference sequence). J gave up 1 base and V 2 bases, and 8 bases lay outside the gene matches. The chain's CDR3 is CASSQFKGGASYNEQFF. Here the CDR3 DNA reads TGTGCCAGCAGCCAATTTAAAGGGGGCGCGTCCTACAATGAGCAGTTCTTC.

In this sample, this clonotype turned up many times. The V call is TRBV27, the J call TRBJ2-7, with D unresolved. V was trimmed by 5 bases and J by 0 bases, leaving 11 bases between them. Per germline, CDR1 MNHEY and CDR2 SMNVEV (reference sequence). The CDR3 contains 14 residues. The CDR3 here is CASSTRLSSYEQYF. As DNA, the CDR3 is TGTGCCAGCAGTACCCGACTGAGCTCCTACGAGCAGTACTTC.

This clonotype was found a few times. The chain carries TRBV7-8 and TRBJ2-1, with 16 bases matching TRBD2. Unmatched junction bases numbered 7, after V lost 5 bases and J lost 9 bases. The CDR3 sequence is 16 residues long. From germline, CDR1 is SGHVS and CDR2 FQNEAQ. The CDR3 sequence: CASSPGLAGGPAEQFF. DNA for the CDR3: TGTGCCAGCAGCCCGGGACTAGCGGGAGGGCCGGCTGAGCAGTTCTTC.

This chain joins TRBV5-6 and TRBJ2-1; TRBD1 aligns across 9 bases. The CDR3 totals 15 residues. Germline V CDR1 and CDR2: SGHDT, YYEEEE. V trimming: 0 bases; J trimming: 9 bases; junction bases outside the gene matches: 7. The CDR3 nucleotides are TGTGCCAGCAGCTTGGCGACAGGGGGGCGGGGTGAGCAGTTCTTC. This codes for CASSLATGGRGEQFF.

The CDR3 sequence is CSARKGFDEQYF. The CDR3 DNA is TGCAGTGCTAGAAAGGGGTTTGACGAGCAGTACTTC. The V call is TRBV20-1, the J call TRBJ2-7; TRBD1 is a possible D gene (5 bases). The germline gives CDR1 DFQATT, CDR2 SNEGSKA (reference sequence). The CDR3 length is 12 residues. V lost 2 bases to trimming and J lost 5 bases, with 10 bases between them.

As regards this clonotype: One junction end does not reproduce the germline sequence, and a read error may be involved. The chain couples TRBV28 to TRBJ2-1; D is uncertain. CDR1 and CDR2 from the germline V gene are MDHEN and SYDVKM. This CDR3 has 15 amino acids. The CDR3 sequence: CASSLEDSSSNEQFF. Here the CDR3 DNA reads TGTGCCAGCAGTCTAGAAGATAGCTCCTCCAATGAGCAGTTCTTC.

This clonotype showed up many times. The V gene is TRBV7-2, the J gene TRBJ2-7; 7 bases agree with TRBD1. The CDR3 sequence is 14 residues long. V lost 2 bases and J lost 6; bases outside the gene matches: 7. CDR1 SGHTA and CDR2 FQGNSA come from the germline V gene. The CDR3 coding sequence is TGTGCCAGCAGCTTAAAAGGGGGCTTATCCGAGCAGTACTTC. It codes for CASSLKGGLSEQYF.

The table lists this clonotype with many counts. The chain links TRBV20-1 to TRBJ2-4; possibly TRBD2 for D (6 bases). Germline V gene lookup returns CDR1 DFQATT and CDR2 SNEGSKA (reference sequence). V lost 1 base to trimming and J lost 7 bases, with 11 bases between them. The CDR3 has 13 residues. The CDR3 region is CSARGLGGNIQYF. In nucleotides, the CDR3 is TGCAGTGCTAGAGGACTAGGTGGGAACATTCAGTACTTC.

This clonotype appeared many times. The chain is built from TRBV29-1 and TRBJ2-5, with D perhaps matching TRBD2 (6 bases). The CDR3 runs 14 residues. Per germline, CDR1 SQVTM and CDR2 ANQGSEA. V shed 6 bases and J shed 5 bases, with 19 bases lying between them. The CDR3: CSVRGTALWETQYF. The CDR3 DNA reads TGCAGCGTCCGCGGGACGGCTTTATGGGAGACCCAGTACTTC.

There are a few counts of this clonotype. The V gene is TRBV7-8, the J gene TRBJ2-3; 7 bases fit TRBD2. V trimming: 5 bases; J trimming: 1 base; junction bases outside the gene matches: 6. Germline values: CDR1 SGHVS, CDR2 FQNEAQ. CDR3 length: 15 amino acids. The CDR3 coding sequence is TGTGCCAGCAGCCGGGACTACCACCGCACAGATACGCAGTATTTT. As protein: CASSRDYHRTDTQYF.

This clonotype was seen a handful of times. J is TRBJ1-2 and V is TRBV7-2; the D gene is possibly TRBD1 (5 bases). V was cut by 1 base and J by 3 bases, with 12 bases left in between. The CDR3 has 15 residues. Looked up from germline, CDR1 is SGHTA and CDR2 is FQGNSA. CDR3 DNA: TGTGCCAGCAGCTTAGTATACGGGGGGGACTATGGCTACACCTTC. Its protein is CASSLVYGGDYGYTF.

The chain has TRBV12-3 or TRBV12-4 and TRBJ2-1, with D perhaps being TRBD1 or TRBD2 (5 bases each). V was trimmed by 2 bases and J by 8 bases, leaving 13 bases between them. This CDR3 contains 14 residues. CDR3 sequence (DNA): TGTGCCAGCAGTTTAAGGGACCCACGGCATGAGCAGTTCTTC. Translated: CASSLRDPRHEQFF.

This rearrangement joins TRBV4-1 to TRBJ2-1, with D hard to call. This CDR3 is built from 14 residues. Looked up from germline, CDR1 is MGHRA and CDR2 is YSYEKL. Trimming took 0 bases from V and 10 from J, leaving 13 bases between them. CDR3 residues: CASSQEPSVPEQFF. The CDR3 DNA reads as TGCGCCAGCAGCCAAGAACCTTCAGTCCCCGAGCAGTTCTTC.